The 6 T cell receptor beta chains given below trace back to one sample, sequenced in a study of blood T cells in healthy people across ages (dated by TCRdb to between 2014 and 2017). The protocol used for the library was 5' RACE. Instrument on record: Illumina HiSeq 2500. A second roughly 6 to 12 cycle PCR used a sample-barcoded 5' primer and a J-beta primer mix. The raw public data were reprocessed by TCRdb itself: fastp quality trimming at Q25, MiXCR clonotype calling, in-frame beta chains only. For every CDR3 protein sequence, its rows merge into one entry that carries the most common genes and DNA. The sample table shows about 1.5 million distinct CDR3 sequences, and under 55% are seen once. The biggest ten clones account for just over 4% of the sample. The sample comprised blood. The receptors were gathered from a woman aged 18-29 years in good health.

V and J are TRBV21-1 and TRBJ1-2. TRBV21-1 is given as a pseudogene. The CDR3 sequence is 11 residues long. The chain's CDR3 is CASSKDGGYTF. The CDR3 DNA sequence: TGTGCCAGCAGCAAAGATGGGGGCTACACCTTC.

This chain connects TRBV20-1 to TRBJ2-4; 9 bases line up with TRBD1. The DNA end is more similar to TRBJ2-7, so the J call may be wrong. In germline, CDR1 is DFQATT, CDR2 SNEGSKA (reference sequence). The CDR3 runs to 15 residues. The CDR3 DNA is TGCAGTGCTAGAGAGAGGACAGGGGTAGGACTCGAGCAGTACTTC. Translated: CSARERTGVGLEQYF.

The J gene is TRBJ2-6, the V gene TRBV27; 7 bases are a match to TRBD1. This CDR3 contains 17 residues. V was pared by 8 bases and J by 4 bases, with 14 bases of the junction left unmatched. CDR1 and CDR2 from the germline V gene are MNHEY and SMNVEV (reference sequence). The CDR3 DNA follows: TGTGCCAGCCGGAAGGGACAGAAGGTTTCCGGGGCCAACGTCCTGACTTTC. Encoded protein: CASRKGQKVSGANVLTF.

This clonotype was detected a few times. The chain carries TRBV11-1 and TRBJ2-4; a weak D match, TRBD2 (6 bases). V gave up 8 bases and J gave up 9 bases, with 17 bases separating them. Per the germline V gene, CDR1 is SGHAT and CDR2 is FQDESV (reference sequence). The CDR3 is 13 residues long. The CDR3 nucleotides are TGTGCCAGCCGAGACCGGGCCGGGGGCATTCAGTACTTC. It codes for CASRDRAGGIQYF.

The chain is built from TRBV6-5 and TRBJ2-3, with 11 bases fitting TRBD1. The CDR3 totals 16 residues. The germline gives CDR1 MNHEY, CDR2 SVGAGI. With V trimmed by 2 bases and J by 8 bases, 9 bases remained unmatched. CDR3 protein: CASSYMGQGTGGTQYF. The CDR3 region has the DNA TGTGCCAGCAGTTACATGGGACAGGGGACAGGGGGTACGCAGTATTTT.

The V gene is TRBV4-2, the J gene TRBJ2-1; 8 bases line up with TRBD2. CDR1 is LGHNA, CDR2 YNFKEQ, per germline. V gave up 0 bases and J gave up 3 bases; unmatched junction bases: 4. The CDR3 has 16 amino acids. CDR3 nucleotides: TGTGCCAGCAGCCAAGAACTAGCGGAGATCTACAATGAGCAGTTCTTC. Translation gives CASSQELAEIYNEQFF.